These T cell receptor beta chains were read from a single sample in a study of blood T cell repertoires in COVID-19. The repertoire was sequenced with immunoSEQ multiplex PCR; TCRdb's copy has only in-frame clones and lacks some. The data show roughly 250,000 clones, roughly 87% seen once. The source material was peripheral blood. The receptors were gathered from a man in his 60s who had recovered from COVID-19. CDR3s include the opening cysteine and the closing phenylalanine or tryptophan. The order of the fields is D gene, clone size, J gene, V gene, CDR3 length, CDR3 DNA, CDR3 protein. D genes are given only for firm matches. Where a row states a size, it is once, few, many or the class of an expanded clone; other rows omit it.

TRBD1 | NA | TRBJ1-2 | TRBV19 | 11 | TGTGCCAGCGGACAGGGGTGGGGCTACACCTTC | CASGQGWGYTF
TRBD1 | once | TRBJ1-1 | TRBV5-1 | 13 | TGCGCCAGCGCGACAGGGTATAACACTGAAGCTTTCTTT | CASATGYNTEAFF
NA | NA | TRBJ1-5 | TRBV24-1 | 12 | TGTGCCACCAGTGATTTGCTCCCGCCCCAGCATTTT | CATSDLLPPQHF
TRBD1 | NA | TRBJ1-1 | TRBV6-2/TRBV6-3 | 16 | TGTGCCAGCAGTTACTCCCCAACGGGACAGGGTACTGAAGCTTTCTTT | CASSYSPTGQGTEAFF
TRBD2 | NA | TRBJ2-7 | TRBV18 | 14 | TGTGCCAGCTCACCCCGGGGGGGGACCTACGAGCAGTACTTC | CASSPRGGTYEQYF
NA | NA | TRBJ1-6 | TRBV10-3 | 14 | TGTGCCGGCCAGGGGAGCTCCTATAATTCACCCCTCCACTTT | CAGQGSSYNSPLHF
NA | NA | TRBJ2-5 | TRBV19 | 13 | TGTGCCAGTAGTATACCAGGGATCGAGACCCAGTACTTC | CASSIPGIETQYF
NA | NA | TRBJ1-2 | TRBV6-5 | 12 | TGTGCCAGCAGCGCGGAGAACTATGGCTACACCTTC | CASSAENYGYTF
TRBD2 | NA | TRBJ2-5 | TRBV24-1 | 15 | TGTGCCACCAGTGAGGGGCGGGGGGGCAAAGAGACCCAGTACTTC | CATSEGRGGKETQYF
NA | NA | TRBJ2-3 | TRBV18 | 15 | TGTGCCAGCTCACCAGGGGCCCTCAGCACAGATACGCAGTATTTT | CASSPGALSTDTQYF
NA | NA | TRBJ1-2 | TRBV11-2 | 14 | TGTGCCAGCAGCTCAAGCGCCAGGGGCTGGGGCTACACCTTC | CASSSSARGWGYTF
TRBD1 | NA | TRBJ2-3 | TRBV12-5 | 16 | TGTGCTAGTGGCCCGACGGGACAGGGGAGCACAGATACGCAGTATTTT | CASGPTGQGSTDTQYF
NA | NA | TRBJ2-2 | TRBV7-2 | 16 | TGTGCCACACACTCAGGGTCCCTCGCGAACACCGGGGAGCTGTTTTTT | CATHSGSLANTGELFF
NA | few | TRBJ1-1 | TRBV5-1 | 13 | TGCGCCAGCAGCTTGGGGGCGAACACTGAAGCTTTCTTT | CASSLGANTEAFF
NA | NA | TRBJ1-4 | TRBV5-1 | 14 | TGCGCCAGCAGCTTGGGTCGGGCTAATGAAAAACTGTTTTTT | CASSLGRANEKLFF
NA | NA | TRBJ2-3 | TRBV30 | 13 | TGTGCCTGCACTGCGGTGGTCACAGATACGCAGTATTTT | CACTAVVTDTQYF
TRBD1 | NA | TRBJ1-1 | TRBV30 | 15 | TGTGCCTGGAGCCGGGACAGCACCCTGAACACTGAAGCTTTCTTT | CAWSRDSTLNTEAFF
NA | NA | TRBJ1-1 | TRBV5-1 | 14 | TGCGCCAGCAGCCTGATATTGGGGAGCCCTGAAGCTTTCTTT | CASSLILGSPEAFF
TRBD1 | NA | TRBJ1-2 | TRBV5-1 | 15 | TGCGCCAGCAGCTTGGGGGGGACAGCCAACTATGGCTACACCTTC | CASSLGGTANYGYTF
TRBD1 | NA | TRBJ1-5 | TRBV6-5 | 14 | TGTGCCAGCAGGAACAGGCAGGGGGGTCAGCCCCAGCATTTT | CASRNRQGGQPQHF
TRBD1 | once | TRBJ1-2 | TRBV3-1/TRBV3-2 | 13 | TGTGCCAGCGGGGACAGGGGGGTCTATGGCTACACCTTC | CASGDRGVYGYTF